These T cell receptor beta chains were read from a single sample in a study of identifying expanded T cells in peripheral blood. The protocol was immunoSEQ multiplex PCR, while the TCRdb copy is restricted to in-frame clones and leaves out a portion. The sample consists of 95,000 to 100,000 clones, roughly nine tenths of them appearing once. Sequencing input: blood. Receptors originate from a person aged 18-70 years in good health. CDR3s include the opening cysteine and the closing phenylalanine or tryptophan. D genes are given only for firm matches. Not every row has a clone size; where given, it reads once, few, many or a size class.

J: TRBJ1-5
V: TRBV4-3
size: NA
D: TRBD1
DNA: TGCGCCAGCAGCCCCCAGGGGGGGAATAGCAATCAGCCCCAGCATTTT
CDR3: CASSPQGGNSNQPQHF

J: TRBJ2-6
V: TRBV18
size: NA
D: NA
DNA: TGTGCCAGCTCCCTCGGGGTATCTGGGGCCAACGTCCTGACTTTC
CDR3: CASSLGVSGANVLTF

J: TRBJ1-2
V: TRBV15
size: NA
D: NA
DNA: TGTGCCACCAGCAACCGGGGGTCGGGATTGAATGGCTACACCTTC
CDR3: CATSNRGSGLNGYTF

J: TRBJ2-1
V: TRBV5-4
size: NA
D: TRBD2
DNA: TGTGCCAGCAGCTTCAGACTAGCGGGGGGCTACAATGAGCAGTTCTTC
CDR3: CASSFRLAGGYNEQFF

J: TRBJ2-1
V: TRBV5-8
size: NA
D: TRBD2
DNA: TGTGCCAGCAGCCCGATACGGACTAGCGGGAATGAGCAGTTCTTC
CDR3: CASSPIRTSGNEQFF

J: TRBJ1-1
V: TRBV15
size: NA
D: NA
DNA: TGTGCCACCAGCAGAGACCCTATGAACACTGAAGCTTTCTTT
CDR3: CATSRDPMNTEAFF

J: TRBJ1-1
V: TRBV5-4
size: medium-sized
D: TRBD1
DNA: TGTGCCAGCAGCTTGGTACCGGACAGGAAAGACACTGAAGCTTTCTTT
CDR3: CASSLVPDRKDTEAFF

J: TRBJ1-2
V: TRBV7-2
size: NA
D: NA
DNA: TGTGCCAGCAGCTTAGAAGGACAGTGGGGGTATGGCTACACCTTC
CDR3: CASSLEGQWGYGYTF

J: TRBJ1-2
V: TRBV19
size: NA
D: NA
DNA: TGTGCCAGTAGTATCGGGGGGTCCAACTATGGCTACACCTTC
CDR3: CASSIGGSNYGYTF

J: TRBJ2-5
V: TRBV6-5
size: NA
D: NA
DNA: TGTGCCAGCAGTTACGTGTCGGTGGGCAACCAAGAGACCCAGTACTTC
CDR3: CASSYVSVGNQETQYF

J: TRBJ1-1
V: TRBV20-1
size: few
D: NA
DNA: TGCAGTGCTCTAGGTACTGGAGTAGCTTTCTTT
CDR3: CSALGTGVAFF

J: TRBJ1-2
V: TRBV7-9
size: NA
D: NA
DNA: TGTGCCAGCAGTGGGGAGGGCTACTATGGCTACACCTTC
CDR3: CASSGEGYYGYTF

J: TRBJ2-6
V: TRBV5-1
size: NA
D: TRBD1
DNA: TGCGCCAGCAGCCTCGGGACAGTTAGCTCTGGGGCCAACGTCCTGACTTTC
CDR3: CASSLGTVSSGANVLTF

J: TRBJ2-7
V: TRBV6-1
size: few
D: NA
DNA: TGTGCCAGCACCTACTCTGCATCCTACGAGCAGTACTTC
CDR3: CASTYSASYEQYF

J: TRBJ2-1
V: TRBV7-9
size: NA
D: NA
DNA: TGTGCCAGCAGCTTAGGAGTTCGGGTCCATGAGCAGTTCTTC
CDR3: CASSLGVRVHEQFF

J: TRBJ2-6
V: TRBV27
size: NA
D: TRBD1
DNA: TGTGCCAGCAGTTTATCACCGGGACAGGGAATCTCTGGGGCCAACGTCCTGACTTTC
CDR3: CASSLSPGQGISGANVLTF

J: TRBJ2-5
V: TRBV10-3
size: NA
D: TRBD2
DNA: TGTGCCATCAGTGAGTCGTTCGGGGGGGCCCAAGAGACCCAGTACTTC
CDR3: CAISESFGGAQETQYF

J: TRBJ1-4
V: TRBV15
size: NA
D: NA
DNA: TGTGCCACCAGCAGAGATTATGGCGTCGGGGGGAAAAAACTGTTTTTT
CDR3: CATSRDYGVGGKKLFF

J: TRBJ1-2
V: TRBV6-6
size: NA
D: NA
DNA: TGTGCCAGCAAATACCAGGGGGGCTACACCTTC
CDR3: CASKYQGGYTF

J: TRBJ1-2
V: TRBV6-1
size: NA
D: NA
DNA: TGTGCCAGCATTAACAGACACGGGGGCTACACCTTC
CDR3: CASINRHGGYTF

J: TRBJ2-7
V: TRBV2
size: NA
D: NA
DNA: TGTGCCAGCAGTGAAGCGCTCGGGTCGCTTACCTACGAGCAGTACTTC
CDR3: CASSEALGSLTYEQYF

J: TRBJ2-1
V: TRBV4-3
size: NA
D: NA
DNA: TGCGCCAGCAGCCAAGATGCCGGGGGGCCCTACAATGAGCAGTTCTTC
CDR3: CASSQDAGGPYNEQFF

J: TRBJ2-1
V: TRBV19
size: NA
D: NA
DNA: TGTGCCAGTAGTATAAGAACTACCAATGAGCAGTTCTTC
CDR3: CASSIRTTNEQFF

J: TRBJ2-3
V: TRBV5-6
size: NA
D: NA
DNA: TGTGCCAGCAGCTTTGGGGTTGGGACAGATACGCAGTATTTT
CDR3: CASSFGVGTDTQYF

J: TRBJ1-6
V: TRBV4-2
size: NA
D: NA
DNA: TGTGCCAGCAGCCATGTGGGGGGGGAGTCACCCCTCCACTTT
CDR3: CASSHVGGESPLHF

J: TRBJ1-2
V: TRBV19
size: NA
D: NA
DNA: TGTGCCAGTAGTATATCCTGGCGGGACTATGGCTACACCTTC
CDR3: CASSISWRDYGYTF

J: TRBJ2-7
V: TRBV6-5
size: NA
D: NA
DNA: TGTGCCAGCAGTAACCAGGGGGGCCCCTACGAGCAGTACTTC
CDR3: CASSNQGGPYEQYF

J: TRBJ2-1
V: TRBV5-4
size: NA
D: NA
DNA: TGTGCCAGCACCTCGGGAGGGACAGGGTCAACCCCATGGGCTGAGCAGTTCTTC
CDR3: CASTSGGTGSTPWAEQFF

J: TRBJ2-3
V: TRBV2
size: NA
D: NA
DNA: TGTGCCGGAGGGGTCACAGATACGCAGTATTTT
CDR3: CAGGVTDTQYF

J: TRBJ2-7
V: TRBV6-1
size: NA
D: NA
DNA: TGTGCCAGCAGTGAAGCAATTGAATCATCCTACGAGCAGTACTTC
CDR3: CASSEAIESSYEQYF

J: TRBJ2-7
V: TRBV7-2
size: NA
D: NA
DNA: TGTGCCAGCAGCGCGGGACGGATGAACGAGCAGTACTTC
CDR3: CASSAGRMNEQYF